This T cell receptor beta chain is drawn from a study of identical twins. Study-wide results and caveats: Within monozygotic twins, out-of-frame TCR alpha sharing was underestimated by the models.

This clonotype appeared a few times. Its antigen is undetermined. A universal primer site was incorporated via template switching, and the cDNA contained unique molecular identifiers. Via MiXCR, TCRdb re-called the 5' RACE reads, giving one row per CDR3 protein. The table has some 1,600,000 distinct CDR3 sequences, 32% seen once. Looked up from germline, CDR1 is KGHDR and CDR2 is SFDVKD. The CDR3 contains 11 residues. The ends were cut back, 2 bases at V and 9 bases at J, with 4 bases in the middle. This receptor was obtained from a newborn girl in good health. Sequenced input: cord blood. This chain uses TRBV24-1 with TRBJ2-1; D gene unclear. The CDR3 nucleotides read TGTGCCACCAGTGATTGGGGTGAGCAGTTCTTC. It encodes CATSDWGEQFF.